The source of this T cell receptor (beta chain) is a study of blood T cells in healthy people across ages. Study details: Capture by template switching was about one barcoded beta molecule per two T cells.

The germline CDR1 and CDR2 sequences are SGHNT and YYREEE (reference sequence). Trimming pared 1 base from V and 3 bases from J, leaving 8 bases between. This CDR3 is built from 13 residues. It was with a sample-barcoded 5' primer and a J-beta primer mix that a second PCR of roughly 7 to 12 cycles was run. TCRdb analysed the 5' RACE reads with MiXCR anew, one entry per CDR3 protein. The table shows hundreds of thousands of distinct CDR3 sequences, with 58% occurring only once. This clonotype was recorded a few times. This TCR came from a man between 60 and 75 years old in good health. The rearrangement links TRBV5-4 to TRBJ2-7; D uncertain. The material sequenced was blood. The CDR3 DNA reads TGTGCCAGCAGCTTGATGGTTGGCTACGAGCAGTACTTC. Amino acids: CASSLMVGYEQYF.